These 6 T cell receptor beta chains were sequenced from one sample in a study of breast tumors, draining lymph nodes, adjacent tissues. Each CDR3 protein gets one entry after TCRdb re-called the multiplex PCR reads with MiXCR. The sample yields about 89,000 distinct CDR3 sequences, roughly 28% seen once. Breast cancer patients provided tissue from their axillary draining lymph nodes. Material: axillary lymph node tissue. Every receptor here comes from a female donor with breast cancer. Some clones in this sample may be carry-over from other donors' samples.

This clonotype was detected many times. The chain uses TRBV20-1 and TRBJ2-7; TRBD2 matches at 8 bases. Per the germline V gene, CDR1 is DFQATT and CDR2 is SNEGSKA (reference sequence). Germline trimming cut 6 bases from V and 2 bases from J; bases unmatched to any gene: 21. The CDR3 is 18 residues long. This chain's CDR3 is CSARKIIDFGTSAYEQYF. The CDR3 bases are TGCAGTGCCCGTAAGATAATCGATTTCGGGACTAGTGCCTACGAGCAGTACTTC.

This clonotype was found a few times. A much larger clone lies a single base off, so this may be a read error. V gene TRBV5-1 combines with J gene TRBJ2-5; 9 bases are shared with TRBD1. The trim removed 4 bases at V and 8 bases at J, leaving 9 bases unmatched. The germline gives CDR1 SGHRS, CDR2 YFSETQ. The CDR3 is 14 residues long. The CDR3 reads CASSQGTGIDTQYF. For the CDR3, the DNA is TGCGCCAGCAGCCAGGGGACAGGGATCGACACCCAGTACTTC. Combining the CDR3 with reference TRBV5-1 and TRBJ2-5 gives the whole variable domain KAGVTQTPRYLIKTRGQQVTLSCSPISGHRSVSWYQQTPGQGLQFLFEYFSETQRNKGNFPGRFSGRQFSNSRSEMNVSTLELGDSALYLCASSQGTGIDTQYFGPGTRLLVL.

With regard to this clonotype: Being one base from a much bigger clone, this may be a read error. CDR3 nucleotides: TGTGCCAGCAGCGGGAGCCCCTGCAATGAGCAGTTCTTC. Translated, it gives CASSGSPCNEQFF. This chain joins TRBV3-1 and TRBJ2-1; possible D gene TRBD2, 5 bases. V was trimmed by 5 bases and J by 6 bases, leaving 11 bases between them. The CDR3 consists of 13 residues. Per germline, CDR1 LGHDT and CDR2 YNNKEL (reference sequence).

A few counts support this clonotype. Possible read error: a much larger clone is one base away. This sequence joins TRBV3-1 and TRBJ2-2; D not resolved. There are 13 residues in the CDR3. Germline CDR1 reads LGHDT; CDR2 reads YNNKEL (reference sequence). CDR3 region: CPSSQGRPGELFF. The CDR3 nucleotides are TGTCCCAGCAGCCAAGGGCGCCCCGGGGAGCTGTTTTTT.

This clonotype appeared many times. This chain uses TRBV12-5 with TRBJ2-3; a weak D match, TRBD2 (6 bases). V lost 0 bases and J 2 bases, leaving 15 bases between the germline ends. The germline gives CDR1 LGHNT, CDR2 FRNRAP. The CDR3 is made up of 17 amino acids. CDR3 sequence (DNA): TGTGCTAGTGGTTTGGTACAGGTGGGGGGAGTCACAGATACGCAGTATTTT. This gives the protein CASGLVQVGGVTDTQYF.

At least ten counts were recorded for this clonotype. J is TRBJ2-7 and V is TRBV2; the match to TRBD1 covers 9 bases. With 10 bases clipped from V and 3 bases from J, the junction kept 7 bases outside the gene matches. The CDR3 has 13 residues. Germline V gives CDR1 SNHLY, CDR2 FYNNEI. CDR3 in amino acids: CATHRDRDYEQYF. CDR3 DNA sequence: TGTGCCACCCACCGGGACAGGGACTACGAGCAGTACTTC.